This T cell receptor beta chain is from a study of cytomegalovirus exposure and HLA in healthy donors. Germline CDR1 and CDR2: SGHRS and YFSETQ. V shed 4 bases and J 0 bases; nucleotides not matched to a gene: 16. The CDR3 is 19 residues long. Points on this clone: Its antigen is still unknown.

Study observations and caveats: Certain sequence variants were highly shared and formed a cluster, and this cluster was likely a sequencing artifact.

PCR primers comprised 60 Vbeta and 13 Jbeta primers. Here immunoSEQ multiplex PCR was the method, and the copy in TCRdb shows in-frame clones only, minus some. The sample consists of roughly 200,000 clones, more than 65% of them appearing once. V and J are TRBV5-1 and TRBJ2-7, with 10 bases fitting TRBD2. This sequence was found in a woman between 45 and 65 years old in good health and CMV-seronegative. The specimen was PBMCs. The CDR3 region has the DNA TGCGCCAGCAGCATACGGACTAGCGGAGGGACCGCTTACTCCTACGAGCAGTACTTC. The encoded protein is CASSIRTSGGTAYSYEQYF.